Below are 20 T cell receptor beta chains sequenced from a single sample in a study of T cells in localized non-small cell lung cancer. Using immunoSEQ multiplex PCR, the repertoire was profiled, and TCRdb retains in-frame clones only, with some absent. The table records over 65,000 clones, 65% to 85% of them present only once. The source material was peripheral blood, sampled before any cancer treatment. These TCRs come from a female donor over 55 with stage I lung adenocarcinoma.

This rearrangement joins TRBV7-2 to TRBJ1-5; the match to TRBD1 covers 7 bases. The CDR3 contains 15 residues. V was pared by 5 bases and J by 6 bases, with 10 bases of the junction left unmatched. Germline-derived CDR1 and CDR2 are SGHTA and FQGNSA. The chain's CDR3 is CASSLMTGFSQPQHF. The CDR3 DNA is TGTGCCAGCAGCCTGATGACAGGGTTCAGTCAGCCCCAGCATTTT.

Relative to its sample, this clone is medium-sized (0.01 to 0.1%). The chain recombines TRBV19 with TRBJ2-6; 8 nucleotides match TRBD1. V trimming: 3 bases; J trimming: 5 bases; junction bases outside the gene matches: 15. The CDR3 consists of 19 residues. CDR1 and CDR2 from the germline V gene are LNHDA and SQIVND (reference sequence). The CDR3 is CASSIRGQGSIRRANVLTF. CDR3 DNA: TGTGCCAGTAGTATCAGGGGGCAGGGTTCTATTAGGCGGGCCAACGTCCTGACTTTC.

The chain employs TRBV18 and TRBJ1-5, with D unclear. V dropped 2 bases and J dropped 3 bases, with 8 bases sitting between them. Germline V CDR1 and CDR2: KGHSH, LQKENI. The CDR3 consists of 14 residues. The CDR3 DNA is TGTGCCAGCTCACCATCAGGAAACAATCAGCCCCAGCATTTT. Protein: CASSPSGNNQPQHF.

This clone was counted a single time. The chain joins TRBV4-3 to TRBJ2-1; D possibly uses TRBD1 or TRBD2 (5 bases each). Germline CDR1 is LGHNA and CDR2 is YSLEER. This CDR3 is 13 amino acids long. V dropped 4 bases and J dropped 5 bases, with 9 bases sitting between them. CDR3 loop: CASSLGPDNEQFF. The CDR3 DNA sequence: TGCGCCAGCAGCCTGGGACCGGACAATGAGCAGTTCTTC.

The chain combines TRBV7-2 with TRBJ1-5; a weak D match, TRBD1 (5 bases). The CDR3 length is 15 residues. The germline V and J ends were trimmed by 2 bases and 0 bases, with 8 bases remaining between them. CDR1 SGHTA and CDR2 FQGNSA come from the germline V gene. CDR3 DNA: TGTGCCAGCAGCTTATATGGGGGTAGCAATCAGCCCCAGCATTTT. Its protein product is CASSLYGGSNQPQHF.

The chain employs TRBV5-4 and TRBJ2-1, with unresolved D. V was cut by 1 base and J by 8 bases, with 4 bases left in between. Germline V gene sequence: CDR1 SGHNT, CDR2 YYREEE (reference sequence). The length of the CDR3 is 11 residues. The DNA of the CDR3 is TGTGCCAGCAGCTTGAGGGATGAGCAGTTCTTC. Its protein product is CASSLRDEQFF. The full variable domain, with the rest looked up from reference TRBV5-4 and TRBJ2-1, is ETGVTQSPTHLIKTRGQQVTLRCSSQSGHNTVSWYQQALGQGPQFIFQYYREEENGRGNFPPRFSGLQFPNYSSELNVNALELDDSALYLCASSLRDEQFFGPGTRLTVL.

This chain joins TRBV5-1 and TRBJ2-7, with 7 bases identical to TRBD1. The CDR3 contains 14 residues. Per germline, CDR1 SGHRS and CDR2 YFSETQ. J was trimmed by 2 bases and V by 4 bases; bases with no gene match: 6. The CDR3 nucleotides are TGCGCCAGCAGCCCCGGGACAGTTACCTACGAGCAGTACTTC. It translates to CASSPGTVTYEQYF.

This rearrangement joins TRBV14 to TRBJ2-5; a weak D match, TRBD2 (5 bases). CDR3 length equals 13 residues. The V end was cut by 4 bases, the J end by 3 bases, with 9 bases between. The V gene's germline CDR1 is SGHDN and CDR2 FVKESK. The CDR3 is CASSRTGKETQYF. CDR3 bases: TGTGCCAGCAGCCGGACTGGGAAAGAGACCCAGTACTTC.

This clone appeared a single time. The rearrangement links TRBV11-3 to TRBJ1-1; TRBD1 matches at 7 bases. The CDR3 totals 15 residues. Germline V gene sequence: CDR1 SGHNT, CDR2 YENEEA. After removal of 1 base from V and 5 bases from J, the junction contained 7 bases not matched to a gene. The CDR3 protein is CASSLGAGGRTEAFF. CDR3 in DNA: TGTGCCAGCAGCTTAGGGGCAGGGGGGAGAACTGAAGCTTTCTTT.

The chain has TRBV5-6 and TRBJ2-2; 8 bases align to TRBD1. The CDR3 is made up of 16 amino acids. CDR1 and CDR2 from the germline V gene are SGHDT and YYEEEE. The ends lost 3 bases at V and 0 bases at J; junction bases unmatched: 4. In nucleotides, the CDR3 is TGTGCCAGCAGCTCAAGGACAGGGCCGAACACCGGGGAGCTGTTTTTT. Translated, it gives CASSSRTGPNTGELFF.

This chain uses TRBV9 with TRBJ2-2; D not certain. The CDR3 covers 14 residues. V was pared by 4 bases and J by 0 bases, with 7 bases between. From germline, CDR1 is SGDLS and CDR2 YYNGEE. The CDR3 reads CASSPAPNTGELFF. DNA for the CDR3: TGTGCCAGCAGCCCCGCTCCGAACACCGGGGAGCTGTTTTTT.

The CDR3 spells CASQPDRGRNTIYF. The CDR3 coding sequence is TGCGCCAGCCAACCGGACAGGGGAAGAAACACCATATATTTT. The chain couples TRBV5-1 to TRBJ1-3; 9 nucleotides align to TRBD1. The CDR3 is made up of 14 amino acids. Germline loops: CDR1 SGHRS, CDR2 YFSETQ. With V trimmed by 7 bases and J by 5 bases, 7 bases remained unmatched.

V and J are TRBV23-1 and TRBJ1-1; D is unclear. TRBV23-1 is an ORF; its function is uncertain. With 4 bases removed from V and 4 bases from J, the gap between germline ends came to 19 bases. The CDR3 contains 16 residues. The CDR3 region is CASSLIRTSRLTEAFF. In DNA form, the CDR3 reads TGCGCCAGCAGTCTTATTAGGACCTCGCGTCTCACTGAAGCTTTCTTT.

The chain couples TRBV21-1 to TRBJ2-4; the D call of TRBD2 is as the table states it, not checked on the DNA. TRBV21-1 is classified as a pseudogene. This CDR3 spans 14 amino acids. The CDR3 DNA sequence: TGTGCCAGCAGCATGAGGAAGGCCAAAAACATTCAGTACTTC. It is translated as CASSMRKAKNIQYF.

The gene calls are TRBV5-5 and TRBJ1-6; tentatively, D is TRBD1 (5 bases). CDR3 length equals 16 residues. CDR1 and CDR2 from the germline V gene are SGHKS and YYEKEE (reference sequence). Trimming shortened V by 3 bases and J by 6 bases, and 16 bases separated the two germline ends. This CDR3 reads CASSSTGTGFNSPLHF. CDR3 DNA sequence: TGTGCCAGCAGCTCCACGGGGACGGGTTTTAATTCACCCCTCCACTTT. Drawing the rest from reference TRBV5-5 and TRBJ1-6, the complete variable domain is DAGVTQSPTHLIKTRGQQVTLRCSPISGHKSVSWYQQVLGQGPQFIFQYYEKEERGRGNFPDRFSARQFPNYSSELNVNALLLGDSALYLCASSSTGTGFNSPLHFGNGTRLTVT.

To note about this clone: The same CDR3 also results from other DNA sequences found in this sample. This rearrangement joins TRBV7-2 to TRBJ2-7; D is ambiguous. The V end was cut by 3 bases, the J end by 4 bases, with 4 bases between. CDR1 is SGHTA and CDR2 is FQGNSA in the germline V gene. The CDR3 totals 11 residues. DNA for the CDR3: TGTGCCAGCAGCTTTCAATACGAGCAGTACTTC. This sequence encodes CASSFQYEQYF.

The chain links TRBV4-1 to TRBJ2-7; 12 bases map to TRBD1. The CDR3 runs 16 residues. Losses at the gene ends were 4 bases for V and 7 bases for J; bases not matched to a gene: 11. Germline V gene data show CDR1 as MGHRA and CDR2 as YSYEKL. The CDR3 is CASSRQLGQGAREQYF. CDR3 bases: TGCGCCAGCAGCCGACAATTGGGACAGGGGGCGAGAGAGCAGTACTTC.

This clone was found once. J is TRBJ1-1 and V is TRBV7-2; D possibly corresponds to TRBD1 (6 bases). The CDR3 is 15 amino acids. The V and J ends lost 4 bases and 1 base respectively, with 13 bases between them. The germline gives CDR1 SGHTA, CDR2 FQGNSA. CDR3 residues: CASSSLAQGNTEAFF. CDR3 DNA sequence: TGTGCCAGCAGCTCGCTAGCACAGGGGAACACTGAAGCTTTCTTT.

The V gene is TRBV5-1, the J gene TRBJ2-1; TRBD1 aligns across 10 bases. CDR3 length: 15 amino acids. Germline CDR1 and CDR2: SGHRS and YFSETQ. Losses at the gene ends were 0 bases for V and 6 bases for J; bases not matched to a gene: 3. The CDR3 DNA follows: TGCGCCAGCAGCTTGGCCGGGACAGGGGCCAATGAGCAGTTCTTC. Residues: CASSLAGTGANEQFF.

As for this clone: The germline gene is not matched at one end of the junction; a read error may be the cause. Within the sample, other DNA sequences also encode this same CDR3. The V and J genes are TRBV5-1 and TRBJ2-2, with TRBD1 identical over 9 bases. The CDR3 has 14 amino acids. In germline, CDR1 is SGHRS, CDR2 YFSETQ. The CDR3 here is CASSPGQGGGELFF. DNA of the CDR3: TGTGCCAGCAGCCCGGGACAGGGCGGCGGGGAGCTGTTTTTT. Filled out from reference TRBV5-1 and TRBJ2-2, the complete variable domain reads KAGVTQTPRYLIKTRGQQVTLSCSPISGHRSVSWYQQTPGQGLQFLFEYFSETQRNKGNFPGRFSGRQFSNSRSEMNVSTLELGDSALYLCASSPGQGGGELFFGEGSRLTVL.